This is a list of T cell receptor beta chains from one sample in a study of T cells after posttransplantation cyclophosphamide. TCRdb's copy holds only in-frame clones and misses some; the assay was immunoSEQ multiplex PCR. This sample carries approximately 11,000 clones and no singletons, and approximately 13% goes to the top ten. This material consisted of PBMCs, taken after allogeneic stem cell transplant with posttransplant cyclophosphamide. These receptor sequences come from a female patient in her forties or fifties who received an allogeneic stem cell transplant from a related donor, was CMV-positive, and had no GVHD. The T cells may partly be graft donor cells. Both conserved end residues are part of each CDR3. A D gene is named only where the DNA matches it firmly. Not all rows give a size; the values are once, few, many and, for expanded clones, a class.

TRBD1 | TRBJ2-7 | many | TRBV7-9 | CASSPSTGQGPYEQYF | TGTGCCAGCAGCCCCTCAACGGGACAGGGTCCCTACGAGCAGTACTTC
TRBD1 | TRBJ2-7 | many | TRBV5-6 | CASSDTGTGYEQYF | TGTGCCAGCAGCGATACCGGGACAGGCTACGAGCAGTACTTC
. | TRBJ1-1 | many | TRBV27 | CASSLRDMDGAFF | TGTGCCAGCAGTCTCCGGGACATGGATGGGGCTTTCTTT
. | TRBJ1-4 | many | TRBV29-1 | CSVGSAGGSNEKLFF | TGCAGCGTTGGCTCGGCCGGGGGGAGTAATGAAAAACTGTTTTTT
. | TRBJ1-2 | many | TRBV6-5 | CASSYSNRGLGYGYTF | TGTGCCAGCAGTTACTCGAATCGGGGGTTGGGCTATGGCTACACCTTC
. | TRBJ2-3 | many | TRBV18 | CASSPTSGVAESTDTQYF | TGTGCCAGCTCACCGACTTCCGGTGTGGCGGAGAGCACAGATACGCAGTATTTT
. | TRBJ2-2 | . | TRBV27 | CASSFSRGASGELFF | TGTGCCAGCAGTTTTTCCAGGGGAGCCTCCGGGGAGCTGTTTTTT
. | TRBJ2-1 | many | TRBV28 | CASSLYQVYNEQFF | TGTGCCAGCAGCCTATACCAGGTTTACAATGAGCAGTTCTTC
. | TRBJ2-7 | medium-sized | TRBV10-3 | CAISESGDLGSYEQYF | TGTGCCATCAGTGAGTCAGGGGATTTGGGCTCCTACGAGCAGTACTTC
TRBD2 | TRBJ2-3 | many | TRBV6-1 | CASSGRRGAAWGANTQYF | TGTGCCAGCAGTGGTAGGCGGGGGGCCGCCTGGGGTGCAAATACGCAGTATTTT
. | TRBJ2-6 | many | TRBV6-5 | CASSYSSGAGANVLTF | TGTGCCAGCAGTTACTCTTCAGGGGCTGGGGCCAACGTCCTGACTTTC
. | TRBJ1-2 | many | TRBV2 | CASSGGGVNYGYTF | TGTGCCAGCAGTGGGGGCGGAGTAAACTATGGCTACACCTTC
. | TRBJ2-4 | many | TRBV15 | CATSRARLTEDKNIQYF | TGTGCCACCAGCAGAGCCCGGCTGACAGAAGACAAAAACATTCAGTACTTC
. | TRBJ1-5 | many | TRBV6-5 | CASGASRQPQHF | TGTGCCAGCGGGGCGTCGCGGCAGCCCCAGCATTTT
TRBD2 | TRBJ2-3 | many | TRBV7-7 | CASSPGGDTQYF | TGTGCTAGCAGCCCGGGGGGGGATACGCAGTATTTT